This T cell receptor (beta chain) was retrieved from a study of neoadjuvant anti-PD-1 for oral cavity cancer. Across the study: Before surgery, most patients got three to four biweekly 3 mg/kg nivolumab doses. Around day 43, patients without progression received a fourth nivolumab dose before surgery.

Assay used: immunoSEQ multiplex PCR; TCRdb lists only in-frame clones, some missing. The table records around 34,000 clones, roughly 89% of them present only once. Deletions cut 3 bases from V and 1 base from J, with 6 bases between. The CDR3 totals 13 residues. Germline V lookup: CDR1 LNHDA, CDR2 SQIVND (reference sequence). Blood cells were analyzed directly, without culture or expansion. The sample here was PBMCs, taken before nivolumab (anti-PD-1) treatment. This sequence joins TRBV19 and TRBJ1-1; the D gene is possibly TRBD1 (5 bases). The TCR comes from a person between 35 and 79 years old with oral cavity squamous cell carcinoma. The CDR3 DNA reads TGTGCCAGTAGTATTCAGGGGAACACTGAAGCTTTCTTT. Amino acids: CASSIQGNTEAFF.